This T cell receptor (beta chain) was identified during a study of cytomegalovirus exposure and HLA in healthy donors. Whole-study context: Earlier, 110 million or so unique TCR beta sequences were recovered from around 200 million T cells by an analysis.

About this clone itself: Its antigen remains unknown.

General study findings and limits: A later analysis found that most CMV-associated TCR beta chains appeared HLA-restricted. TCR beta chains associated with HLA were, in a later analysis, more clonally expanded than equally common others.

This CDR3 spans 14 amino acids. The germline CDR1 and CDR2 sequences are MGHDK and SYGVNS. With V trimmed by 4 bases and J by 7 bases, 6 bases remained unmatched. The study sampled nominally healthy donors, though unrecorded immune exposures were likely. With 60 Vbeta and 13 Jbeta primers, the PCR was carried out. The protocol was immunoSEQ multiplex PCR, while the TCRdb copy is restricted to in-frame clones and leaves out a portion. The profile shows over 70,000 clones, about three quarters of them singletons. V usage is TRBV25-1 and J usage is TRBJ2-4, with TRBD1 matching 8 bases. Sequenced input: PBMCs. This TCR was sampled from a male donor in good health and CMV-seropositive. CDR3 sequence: CASSGQGAWNIQYF. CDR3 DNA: TGTGCCAGCAGTGGTCAGGGGGCCTGGAACATTCAGTACTTC.